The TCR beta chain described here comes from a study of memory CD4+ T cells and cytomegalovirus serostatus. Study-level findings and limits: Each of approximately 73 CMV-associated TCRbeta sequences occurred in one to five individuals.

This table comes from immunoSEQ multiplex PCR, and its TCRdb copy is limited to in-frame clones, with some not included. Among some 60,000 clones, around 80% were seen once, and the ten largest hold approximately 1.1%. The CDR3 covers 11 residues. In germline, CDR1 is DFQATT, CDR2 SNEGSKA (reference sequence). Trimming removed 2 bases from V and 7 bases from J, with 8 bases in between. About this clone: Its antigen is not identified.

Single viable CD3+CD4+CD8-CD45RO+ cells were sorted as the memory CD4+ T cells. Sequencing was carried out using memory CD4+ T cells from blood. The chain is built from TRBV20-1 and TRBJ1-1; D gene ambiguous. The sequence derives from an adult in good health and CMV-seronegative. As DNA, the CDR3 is TGCAGTGCTAGACAGATGGGTGAAGCTTTCTTT. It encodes CSARQMGEAFF.